The present T cell receptor beta chain was sequenced within a study of glioma-infiltrating T cells after dendritic cell vaccination. The method was immunoSEQ multiplex PCR; TCRdb's version includes in-frame clones alone and lacks a portion of them. The data show tens of thousands of clones, more than 90% seen once. The receptor's source is a human donor with glioblastoma. The source was blood, collected before dendritic cell vaccination.

The chain's CDR3 is CASSLQGLSGELFF. For the CDR3, the DNA is TGTGCCAGCAGCCTACAGGGGTTGTCCGGGGAGCTGTTTTTT. The chain uses TRBV5-4 and TRBJ2-2, with 7 bases identical to TRBD1. The J segment lost 6 bases and the V segment lost 4 bases, leaving 6 bases of the junction unmatched. From germline, CDR1 is SGHNT and CDR2 YYREEE (reference sequence). The CDR3 runs 14 residues.